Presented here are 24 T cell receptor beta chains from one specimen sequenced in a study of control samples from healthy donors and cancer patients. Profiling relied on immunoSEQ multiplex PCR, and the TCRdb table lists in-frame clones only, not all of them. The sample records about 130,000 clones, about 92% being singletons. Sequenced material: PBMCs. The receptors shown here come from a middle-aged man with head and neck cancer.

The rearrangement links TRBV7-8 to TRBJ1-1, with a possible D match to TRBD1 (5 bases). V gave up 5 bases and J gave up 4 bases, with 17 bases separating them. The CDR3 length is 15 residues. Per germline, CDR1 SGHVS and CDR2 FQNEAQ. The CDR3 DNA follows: TGTGCCAGCAGCCCGAATGGGGGGGTTGGCACTGAAGCTTTCTTT. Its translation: CASSPNGGVGTEAFF.

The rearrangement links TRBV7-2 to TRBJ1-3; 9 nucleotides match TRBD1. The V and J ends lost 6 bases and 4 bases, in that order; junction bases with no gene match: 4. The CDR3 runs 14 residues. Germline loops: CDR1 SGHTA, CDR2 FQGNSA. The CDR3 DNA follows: TGTGCCAGCAGGCAAACAGGGGGCGGAAACACCATATATTTT. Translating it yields CASRQTGGGNTIYF.

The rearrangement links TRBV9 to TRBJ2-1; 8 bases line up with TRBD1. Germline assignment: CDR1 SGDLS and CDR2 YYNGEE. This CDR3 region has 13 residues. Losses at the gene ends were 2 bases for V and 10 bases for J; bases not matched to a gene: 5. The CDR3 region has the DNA TGTGCCAGCAGCGTGGCGACAGGGGCAGAGCAGTTCTTC. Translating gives CASSVATGAEQFF.

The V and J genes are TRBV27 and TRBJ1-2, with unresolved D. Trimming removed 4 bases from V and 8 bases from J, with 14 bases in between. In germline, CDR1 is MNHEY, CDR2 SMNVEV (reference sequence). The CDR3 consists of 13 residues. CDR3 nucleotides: TGTGCCAGCAGTTCGACCATCGTCTGGGGCTACACCTTC. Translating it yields CASSSTIVWGYTF.

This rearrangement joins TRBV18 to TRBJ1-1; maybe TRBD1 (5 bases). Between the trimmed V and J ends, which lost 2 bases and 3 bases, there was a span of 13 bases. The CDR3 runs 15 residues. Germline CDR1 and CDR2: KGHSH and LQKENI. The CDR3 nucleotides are TGTGCCAGCTCACCATGGCAGGGAGAGGACACTGAAGCTTTCTTT. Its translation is CASSPWQGEDTEAFF.

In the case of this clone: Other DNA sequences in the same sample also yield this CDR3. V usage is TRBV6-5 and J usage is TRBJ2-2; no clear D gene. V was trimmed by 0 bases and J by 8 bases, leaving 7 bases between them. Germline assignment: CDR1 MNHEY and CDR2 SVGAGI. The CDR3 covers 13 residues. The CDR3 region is CASSYSFTGELFF. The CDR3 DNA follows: TGTGCCAGCAGTTACTCGTTCACGGGGGAGCTGTTTTTT.

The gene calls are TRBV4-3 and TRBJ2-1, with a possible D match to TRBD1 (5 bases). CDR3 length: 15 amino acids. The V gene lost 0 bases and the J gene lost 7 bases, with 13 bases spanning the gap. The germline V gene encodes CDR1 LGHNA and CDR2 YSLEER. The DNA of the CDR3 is TGCGCCAGCAGCCAAGATGGCCGCAGGGTAAATGAGCAGTTCTTC. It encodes CASSQDGRRVNEQFF.

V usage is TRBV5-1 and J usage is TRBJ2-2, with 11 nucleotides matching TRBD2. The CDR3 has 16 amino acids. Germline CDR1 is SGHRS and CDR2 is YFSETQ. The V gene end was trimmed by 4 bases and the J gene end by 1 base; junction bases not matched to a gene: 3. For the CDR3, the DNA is TGCGCCAGCAGCCCCCTAGCGGGGGGGAACACCGGGGAGCTGTTTTTT. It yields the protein CASSPLAGGNTGELFF.

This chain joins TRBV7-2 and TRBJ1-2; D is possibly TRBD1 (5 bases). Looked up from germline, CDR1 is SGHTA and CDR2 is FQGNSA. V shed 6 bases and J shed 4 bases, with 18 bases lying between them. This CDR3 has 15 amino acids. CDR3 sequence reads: CASRHKGVRVYGYTF. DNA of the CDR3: TGTGCCAGCAGACACAAAGGTGTCAGGGTCTATGGCTACACCTTC.

The CDR3 DNA reads as TGTGCCAGCAGCCCTCGACAGGGCCGTTCCTACGAGCAGTACTTC. It specifies CASSPRQGRSYEQYF. The chain couples TRBV7-8 to TRBJ2-7; 7 bases line up with TRBD1. After removal of 5 bases from V and 1 base from J, the junction contained 8 bases not matched to a gene. The CDR3 loop spans 15 amino acids. From germline, CDR1 is SGHVS and CDR2 FQNEAQ.

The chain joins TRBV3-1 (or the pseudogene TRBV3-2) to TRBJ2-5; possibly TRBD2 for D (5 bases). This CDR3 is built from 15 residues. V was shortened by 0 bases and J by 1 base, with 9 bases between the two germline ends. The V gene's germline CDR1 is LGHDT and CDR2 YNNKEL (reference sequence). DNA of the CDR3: TGTGCCAGCAGCCAAGAGCCTAGCAGCCAAGAGACCCAGTACTTC. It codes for CASSQEPSSQETQYF.

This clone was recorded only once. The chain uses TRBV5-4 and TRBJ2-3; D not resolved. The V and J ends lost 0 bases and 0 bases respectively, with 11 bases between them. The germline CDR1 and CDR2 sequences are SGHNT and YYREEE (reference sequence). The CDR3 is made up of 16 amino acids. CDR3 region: CASSLAGIGSTDTQYF. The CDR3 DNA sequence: TGTGCCAGCAGCTTGGCCGGCATAGGAAGCACAGATACGCAGTATTTT.

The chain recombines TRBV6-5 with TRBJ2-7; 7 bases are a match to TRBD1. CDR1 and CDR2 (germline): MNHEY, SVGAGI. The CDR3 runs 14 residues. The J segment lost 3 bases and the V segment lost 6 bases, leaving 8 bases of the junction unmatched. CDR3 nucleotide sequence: TGTGCCAGCAGAGAGCTGACAGGGAGCTACGAGCAGTACTTC. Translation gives CASRELTGSYEQYF.

The CDR3 protein is CASSQIGLAIYEQYF. In nucleotides, the CDR3 is TGTGCCAGCAGCCAAATTGGACTAGCTATCTACGAGCAGTACTTC. The rearrangement links TRBV28 to TRBJ2-7; 8 bases line up with TRBD2. V shed 6 bases and J 3 bases; nucleotides not matched to a gene: 10. CDR3 length: 15 residues. Germline CDR1 and CDR2: MDHEN and SYDVKM.

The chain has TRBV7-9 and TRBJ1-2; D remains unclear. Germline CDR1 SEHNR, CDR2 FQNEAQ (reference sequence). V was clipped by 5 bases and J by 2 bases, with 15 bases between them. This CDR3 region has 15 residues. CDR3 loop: CASSRASSHNYGYTF. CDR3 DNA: TGTGCCAGCAGCAGAGCCTCATCCCACAACTATGGCTACACCTTC.

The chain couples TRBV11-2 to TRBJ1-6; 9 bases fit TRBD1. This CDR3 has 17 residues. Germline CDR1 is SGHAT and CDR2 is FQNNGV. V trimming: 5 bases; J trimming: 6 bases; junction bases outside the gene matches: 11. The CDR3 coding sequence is TGTGCCAGCAGCACTACAGGGGGCGCCGGGCCTAATTCACCCCTCCACTTT. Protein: CASSTTGGAGPNSPLHF.

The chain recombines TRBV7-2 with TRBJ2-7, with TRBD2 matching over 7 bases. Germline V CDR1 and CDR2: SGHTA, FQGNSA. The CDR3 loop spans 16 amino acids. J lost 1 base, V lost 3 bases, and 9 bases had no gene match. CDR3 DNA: TGTGCCAGCAGCTTGGGAAGCGGGGTAAGGTCCTACGAGCAGTACTTC. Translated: CASSLGSGVRSYEQYF. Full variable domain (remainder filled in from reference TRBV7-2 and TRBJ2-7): GAGVSQSPSNKVTEKGKDVELRCDPISGHTALYWYRQSLGQGLEFLIYFQGNSAPDKSGLPSDRFSAERTGGSVSTLTIQRTQQEDSAVYLCASSLGSGVRSYEQYFGPGTRLTVT.

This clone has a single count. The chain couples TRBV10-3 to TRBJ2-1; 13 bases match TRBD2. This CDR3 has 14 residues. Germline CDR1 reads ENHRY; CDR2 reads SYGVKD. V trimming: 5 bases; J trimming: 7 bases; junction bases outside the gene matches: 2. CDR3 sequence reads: CAISTSGGENEQFF. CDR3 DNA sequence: TGTGCCATCAGTACTAGCGGGGGGGAAAATGAGCAGTTCTTC.

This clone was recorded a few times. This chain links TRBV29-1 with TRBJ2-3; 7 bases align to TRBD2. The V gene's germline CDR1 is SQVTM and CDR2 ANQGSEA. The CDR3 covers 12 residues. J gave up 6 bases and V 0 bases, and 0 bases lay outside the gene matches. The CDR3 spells CSVEELADTQYF. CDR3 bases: TGCAGCGTTGAAGAACTAGCGGATACGCAGTATTTT.

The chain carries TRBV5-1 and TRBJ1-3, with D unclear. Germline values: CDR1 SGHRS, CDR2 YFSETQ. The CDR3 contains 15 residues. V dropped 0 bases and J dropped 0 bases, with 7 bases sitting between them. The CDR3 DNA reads TGCGCCAGCAGCTTGGACCCTCTCTCTGGAAACACCATATATTTT. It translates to CASSLDPLSGNTIYF.

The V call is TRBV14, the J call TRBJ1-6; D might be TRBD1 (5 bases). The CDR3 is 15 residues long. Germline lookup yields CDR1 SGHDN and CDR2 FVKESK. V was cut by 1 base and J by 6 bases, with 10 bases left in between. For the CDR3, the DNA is TGTGCCAGCAGCCAAGGATCGACAGCTAATTCACCCCTCCACTTT. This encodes CASSQGSTANSPLHF.

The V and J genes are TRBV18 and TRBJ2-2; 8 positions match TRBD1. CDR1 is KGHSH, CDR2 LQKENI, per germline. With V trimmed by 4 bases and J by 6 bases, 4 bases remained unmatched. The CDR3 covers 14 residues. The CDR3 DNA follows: TGTGCCAGCTCACAAGGGACAGGCCCCGGGGAGCTGTTTTTT. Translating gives CASSQGTGPGELFF.

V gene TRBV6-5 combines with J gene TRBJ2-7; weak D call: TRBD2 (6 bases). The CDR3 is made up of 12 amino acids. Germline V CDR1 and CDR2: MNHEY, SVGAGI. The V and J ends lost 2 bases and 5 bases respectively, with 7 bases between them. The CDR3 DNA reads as TGTGCCAGCAGTTACGGAGGGAACGAGCAGTACTTC. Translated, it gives CASSYGGNEQYF.

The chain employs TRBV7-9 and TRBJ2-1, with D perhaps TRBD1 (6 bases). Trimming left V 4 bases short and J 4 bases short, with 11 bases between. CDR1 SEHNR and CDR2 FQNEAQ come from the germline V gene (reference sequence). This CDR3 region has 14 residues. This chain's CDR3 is CASSSQGGYNEQFF. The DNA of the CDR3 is TGTGCCAGCAGCTCGCAAGGGGGATACAATGAGCAGTTCTTC. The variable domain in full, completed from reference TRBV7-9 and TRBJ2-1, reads DTGVSQNPRHKITKRGQNVTFRCDPISEHNRLYWYRQTLGQGPEFLTYFQNEAQLEKSRLLSDRFSAERPKGSFSTLEIQRTEQGDSAMYLCASSSQGGYNEQFFGPGTRLTVL.